These T cell receptor beta chains were read from a single sample in a study of shared clonotypes between healthy human individuals. The method was immunoSEQ multiplex PCR; TCRdb's version includes in-frame clones alone and lacks a portion of them. The sample contains about 580,000 clones, 95% to 98% of which appear only once. Sequencing was performed on naive CD8+ T cells sorted from blood. The receptors come from a man in his thirties or forties in good health. Both conserved end residues are part of each CDR3. A D gene is named only where the DNA matches it firmly. The size of a clone is reported for some rows only, either as once, few or many, or as a class for expanded clones.

abundance	d_gene	v_gene	j_gene	CDR3nt	CDR3aa
NA	TRBD2	TRBV27	TRBJ2-2	TGTGCCAGCAGTTTGAGCGGGGGACTAGCGGGAGGGCCTTTAAACACCGGGGAGCTGTTTTTT	CASSLSGGLAGGPLNTGELFF
NA	NA	TRBV11-2	TRBJ2-4	TGTGCCAGCAGCTTAGGGGCAGGCTTAGCCAAAAACATTCAGTACTTC	CASSLGAGLAKNIQYF
NA	NA	TRBV7-9	TRBJ2-3	TGTGCCAGCAGCTTAGTAGGTCAATCCGCGCAGTATTTT	CASSLVGQSAQYF
NA	TRBD1	TRBV6-5	TRBJ2-1	TGTGCCAGCAGTTATGCAGGGGGCTTAAATGAGCAGTTCTTC	CASSYAGGLNEQFF
NA	TRBD2	TRBV29-1	TRBJ2-7	TGCAGCGTTGACTTTGGCGGGAGTGGGACCTACGAGCAGTACTTC	CSVDFGGSGTYEQYF
NA	NA	TRBV10-3	TRBJ1-1	TGTGCCATCAGTGAGGGGACCTACTCGAACACTGAAGCTTTCTTT	CAISEGTYSNTEAFF
NA	NA	TRBV4-1	TRBJ2-5	TGCGCCAGCAGCCTAACGTTTGGGGAGACCCAGTACTTC	CASSLTFGETQYF
NA	NA	TRBV27	TRBJ1-1	TGTGCCAGCAGTCCGGGCGTAGTGAACACTGAAGCTTTCTTT	CASSPGVVNTEAFF
once	NA	TRBV9	TRBJ1-1	TGTGCCAGCAGCGTAGGTGGCATGAACACTGAAGCTTTCTTT	CASSVGGMNTEAFF
NA	TRBD2	TRBV6-8	TRBJ2-1	TGTGCCAGCAGTTACTCTTTCTGGCTAGCGGGCCCTTCAAGCTCCTACAATGAGCAGTTCTTC	CASSYSFWLAGPSSSYNEQFF
NA	NA	TRBV6-5	TRBJ1-1	TGTGCCAGCAGTTACCCTCCTTGGACTGAAGCTTTCTTT	CASSYPPWTEAFF
NA	NA	TRBV5-4	TRBJ2-3	TGTGCCAGCCAGGCTTGGGGGGAGCCAGATACGCAGTATTTT	CASQAWGEPDTQYF
NA	NA	TRBV6-5	TRBJ1-1	TGTGCCAGCAGTTACGACAGATACATGAACACTGAAGCTTTCTTT	CASSYDRYMNTEAFF
NA	NA	TRBV15	TRBJ2-7	TGTGCCACCAGCAGAGCGAGTTCGGGTCGGTACGAGCAGTACTTC	CATSRASSGRYEQYF
NA	NA	TRBV28	TRBJ2-2	TGTGCCAGCAGTTTAACGGACACCGGGGAGCTGTTTTTT	CASSLTDTGELFF